Listed below are T cell receptor beta chains from one sample, sequenced in a study of beta chain features in type 1 diabetes. The data were produced by immunoSEQ multiplex PCR, yet TCRdb's version contains in-frame clones alone and is incomplete. The sample yields a few hundred thousand clones, about 15% seen once. The sample consisted of naive CD4+ T cells from blood. These receptors originate from a man aged 18 to 29 with type 1 diabetes. Both conserved end residues are part of each CDR3. D genes are given only for firm matches. Size values are once, few and many counts, or a class for expanded clones, and some rows have none.

clone_size j_call cdr3_length v_call d_call cdr3_aa cdr3_nt
NA TRBJ2-2 14 TRBV5-1 NA CASSLGLLGGELFF TGCGCCAGCAGCTTGGGACTATTGGGCGGGGAGCTGTTTTTT
once TRBJ2-7 12 TRBV6-5 TRBD2 CASGRGRHEQYF TGTGCCAGCGGGAGGGGCAGGCACGAGCAGTACTTC
NA TRBJ2-1 14 TRBV9 NA CASSAQGNYNEQFF TGTGCCAGCAGCGCACAGGGTAATTACAATGAGCAGTTCTTC
few TRBJ2-1 19 TRBV4-1 TRBD2 CASSLPGLAGAFSYNEQFF TGCGCCAGCAGCCTCCCGGGACTAGCGGGGGCGTTCTCCTACAATGAGCAGTTCTTC
NA TRBJ1-1 14 TRBV25-1 TRBD1 CASSARQGGTEAFF TGTGCCAGCAGTGCACGACAGGGGGGGACTGAAGCTTTCTTT
NA TRBJ1-1 14 TRBV7-9 NA CASSRSRGDTEAFF TGTGCCAGCAGCCGGAGTCGGGGGGACACTGAAGCTTTCTTT
NA TRBJ1-6 14 TRBV7-2 NA CASSLGTANSPLHF TGTGCCAGCAGCTTAGGGACAGCTAATTCACCCCTCCACTTT
few TRBJ2-5 13 TRBV5-4 TRBD1 CASSFDRGETQYF TGTGCCAGCAGCTTTGACAGGGGAGAGACCCAGTACTTC
NA TRBJ2-5 10 TRBV20-1 NA CSAVRETQYF TGCAGTGCTGTCAGAGAGACCCAGTACTTC
few TRBJ2-7 12 TRBV10-2 NA CASSDKRYEQYF TGCGCCAGCAGTGATAAGCGGTACGAGCAGTACTTC
NA TRBJ1-1 11 TRBV30 NA CAWSGASEAFF TGTGCCTGGAGTGGGGCGAGTGAAGCTTTCTTT
NA TRBJ2-2 15 TRBV5-1 TRBD2 CASSPTSPYTGELFF TGCGCCAGCAGCCCGACTAGCCCGTACACCGGGGAGCTGTTTTTT
NA TRBJ2-3 15 TRBV28 TRBD2 CATVGGGTSGDTQYF TGTGCCACCGTTGGGGGAGGGACTAGCGGAGATACGCAGTATTTT
few TRBJ2-5 16 TRBV9 TRBD1 CASSVGIGTGGETQYF TGTGCCAGCAGCGTAGGCATCGGGACAGGGGGGGAGACCCAGTACTTC
few TRBJ1-1 11 TRBV6-1 NA CASSERGEAFF TGTGCCAGCAGTGAACGGGGGGAAGCTTTCTTT
NA TRBJ2-5 12 TRBV6-1 NA CASSPGWETQYF TGTGCCAGCAGTCCAGGGTGGGAGACCCAGTACTTC
NA TRBJ2-7 12 TRBV28 NA CASSSLLPSRYF TGTGCCAGCAGTTCCTTACTTCCTAGCAGGTACTTC
few TRBJ2-7 12 TRBV30 NA CAWKGARNEQYF TGTGCCTGGAAAGGGGCGCGGAACGAGCAGTACTTC
few TRBJ2-7 12 TRBV7-9 NA CASTGDPNEQYF TGTGCCAGCACGGGAGATCCGAACGAGCAGTACTTC
NA TRBJ2-7 15 TRBV28 NA CASSLGPGFGSEQYF TGTGCCAGCAGTTTGGGGCCAGGTTTCGGCAGCGAGCAGTACTTC
few TRBJ2-7 14 TRBV7-9 TRBD2 CASSLIAGPYEQYF TGTGCCAGCAGCCTTATAGCGGGGCCCTACGAGCAGTACTTC
few TRBJ2-5 13 TRBV5-1 NA CASSSEFQETQYF TGCGCCAGCAGCTCAGAATTCCAAGAGACCCAGTACTTC
NA TRBJ2-7 14 TRBV28 TRBD1 CASSSDRVPYEQYF TGTGCCAGCAGTTCGGACAGGGTACCCTACGAGCAGTACTTC
few TRBJ1-1 15 TRBV6-1 NA CASTARRSMNTEAFF TGTGCCAGCACCGCCCGGAGGTCCATGAACACTGAAGCTTTCTTT
few TRBJ2-3 17 TRBV5-1 TRBD2 CASSLGSSGGLTDTQYF TGCGCCAGCAGCTTGGGGTCTAGCGGGGGCCTCACAGATACGCAGTATTTT
few TRBJ2-4 20 TRBV4-1 TRBD1 CASSQRDLLRSGQGANIQYF TGCGCCAGCAGCCAACGTGACTTGCTAAGATCGGGACAGGGTGCCAACATTCAGTACTTC
NA TRBJ2-2 14 TRBV15 NA CATSRDLVGGELFF TGTGCCACCAGCAGAGATCTGGTCGGCGGGGAGCTGTTTTTT
few TRBJ1-1 13 TRBV5-1 NA CASSLAGDTEAFF TGCGCCAGCAGCTTGGCCGGGGACACTGAAGCTTTCTTT
few TRBJ2-1 15 TRBV7-9 TRBD2 CASSPSGTTYNEQFF TGTGCCAGCAGCCCTAGCGGTACGACCTACAATGAGCAGTTCTTC
few TRBJ1-2 13 TRBV29-1 TRBD1 CSVDDRGSYGYTF TGCAGCGTTGATGACAGGGGCTCCTATGGCTACACCTTC
few TRBJ2-1 14 TRBV28 TRBD1 CASSSGQGLNEQFF TGTGCCAGCAGTTCTGGACAGGGGTTGAATGAGCAGTTCTTC
once TRBJ2-5 16 TRBV18 NA CASSPPRQMYQETQYF TGTGCCAGCTCACCACCGCGGCAGATGTACCAAGAGACCCAGTACTTC
NA TRBJ2-3 19 TRBV4-1 TRBD2 CASSPGWLAGPTSTDTQYF TGCGCCAGCAGCCCAGGTTGGCTAGCGGGGCCTACCAGCACAGATACGCAGTATTTT
few TRBJ2-2 16 TRBV7-7 TRBD2 CASSRGAGGNTGELFF TGTGCCAGCAGCCGCGGAGCGGGAGGAAACACCGGGGAGCTGTTTTTT
NA TRBJ2-4 17 TRBV5-1 TRBD2 CASSLARGAGGLNIQYF TGCGCCAGCAGCTTGGCCCGGGGAGCGGGGGGGCTGAACATTCAGTACTTC
NA TRBJ1-1 17 TRBV7-2 NA CASSHPSARGGGTEAFF TGTGCCAGCAGCCACCCCTCGGCCAGGGGTGGTGGCACTGAAGCTTTCTTT
few TRBJ2-7 15 TRBV7-9 TRBD1 CASSSRDRAGYEQYF TGTGCCAGCAGCTCCAGAGACAGGGCCGGCTACGAGCAGTACTTC
NA TRBJ2-1 15 TRBV5-1 NA CASSFAGLSYNEQFF TGCGCCAGCAGCTTCGCAGGGTTAAGCTACAATGAGCAGTTCTTC
few TRBJ2-1 15 TRBV5-1 NA CATPLFTGLHNEQFF TGCGCCACTCCCTTATTTACAGGGCTGCACAATGAGCAGTTCTTC
few TRBJ2-3 13 TRBV30 TRBD2 CAWSDGTRNTQYF TGTGCCTGGAGTGATGGGACTAGAAATACGCAGTATTTT
NA TRBJ2-7 13 TRBV30 NA CAGGTNFYYEQYF TGTGCCGGGGGGACGAATTTTTACTACGAGCAGTACTTC
NA TRBJ1-1 15 TRBV7-9 NA CASSLGEGLNTEAFF TGTGCCAGCAGCTTAGGGGAGGGTTTGAACACTGAAGCTTTCTTT
few TRBJ1-5 14 TRBV30 TRBD1 CAWSGTGGNQPQHF TGTGCCTGGAGTGGGACAGGGGGCAATCAGCCCCAGCATTTT
NA TRBJ1-1 12 TRBV2 NA CASKIANTEAFF TGTGCCAGCAAGATAGCGAACACTGAAGCTTTCTTT
NA TRBJ2-7 13 TRBV13 TRBD2 CASSPSGTYEQYF TGTGCCAGCAGCCCTAGCGGTACCTACGAGCAGTACTTC
few TRBJ2-5 14 TRBV2 NA CASRLTGIQETQYF TGTGCCAGCAGACTTACAGGGATCCAAGAGACCCAGTACTTC
NA TRBJ2-3 17 TRBV11-2 TRBD2 CASSLVSSGRKADTQYF TGTGCCAGCAGCTTAGTGTCTAGCGGGAGGAAAGCAGATACGCAGTATTTT
few TRBJ2-1 12 TRBV30 TRBD2 CAGAGAVNEQFF TGTGCCGGAGCGGGGGCCGTTAATGAGCAGTTCTTC
NA TRBJ1-4 15 TRBV29-1 NA CSVVVLPRLNEKLFF TGCAGCGTTGTCGTCCTCCCGCGTTTAAATGAAAAACTGTTTTTT
few TRBJ2-5 16 TRBV5-1 TRBD2 CASSLQVAGPQETQYF TGCGCCAGCAGCCTCCAGGTAGCGGGGCCCCAAGAGACCCAGTACTTC
few TRBJ2-7 13 TRBV29-1 NA CSAARDTLYEQYF TGCAGCGCGGCCCGGGACACACTCTACGAGCAGTACTTC
few TRBJ1-5 12 TRBV25-1 NA CASSETGQPQHF TGTGCCAGCAGTGAAACGGGTCAGCCCCAGCATTTT
few TRBJ2-5 16 TRBV5-1 TRBD1 CASSLALQGAPETQYF TGCGCCAGCAGCTTGGCACTACAGGGGGCCCCGGAGACCCAGTACTTC
NA TRBJ2-7 14 TRBV28 TRBD1 CASSLRDRGPVQYF TGTGCCAGCAGCCTAAGGGACAGGGGGCCTGTGCAGTACTTC
NA TRBJ2-5 14 TRBV28 TRBD1 CASSPGQAQETQYF TGTGCCAGCAGCCCGGGACAGGCTCAAGAGACCCAGTACTTC
NA TRBJ2-7 16 TRBV15 TRBD1 CATSPTMTGNPYEQYF TGTGCCACCAGCCCGACCATGACAGGGAACCCCTACGAGCAGTACTTC
NA TRBJ2-1 11 TRBV27 NA CASSFLREQFF TGTGCCAGCAGTTTCCTCAGGGAGCAGTTCTTC
few TRBJ2-6 17 TRBV28 TRBD1 CASRKRQGDYWANVLTF TGTGCCAGCAGAAAAAGACAGGGCGATTACTGGGCCAACGTCCTGACTTTC
NA TRBJ1-2 16 TRBV10-3 TRBD1 CAISDTRDRGRRGYTF TGTGCCATCAGTGATACCCGGGACAGGGGGCGTCGAGGCTACACCTTC